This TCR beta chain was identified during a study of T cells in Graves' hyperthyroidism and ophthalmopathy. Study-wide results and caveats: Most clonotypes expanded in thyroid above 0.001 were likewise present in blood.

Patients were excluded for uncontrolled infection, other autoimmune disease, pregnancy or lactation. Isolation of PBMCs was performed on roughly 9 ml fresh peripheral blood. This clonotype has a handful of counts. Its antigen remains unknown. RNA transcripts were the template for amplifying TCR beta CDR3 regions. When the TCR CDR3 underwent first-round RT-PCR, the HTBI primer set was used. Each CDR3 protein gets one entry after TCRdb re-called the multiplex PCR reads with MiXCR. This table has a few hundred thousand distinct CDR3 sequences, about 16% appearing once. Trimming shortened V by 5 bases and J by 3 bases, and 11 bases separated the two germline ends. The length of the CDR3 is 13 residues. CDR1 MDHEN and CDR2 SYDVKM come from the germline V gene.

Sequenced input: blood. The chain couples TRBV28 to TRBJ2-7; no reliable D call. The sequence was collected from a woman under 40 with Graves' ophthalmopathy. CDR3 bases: TGTGCCAGCAGTACCGTTTGGGACTACGAGCAGTACTTC. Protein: CASSTVWDYEQYF.